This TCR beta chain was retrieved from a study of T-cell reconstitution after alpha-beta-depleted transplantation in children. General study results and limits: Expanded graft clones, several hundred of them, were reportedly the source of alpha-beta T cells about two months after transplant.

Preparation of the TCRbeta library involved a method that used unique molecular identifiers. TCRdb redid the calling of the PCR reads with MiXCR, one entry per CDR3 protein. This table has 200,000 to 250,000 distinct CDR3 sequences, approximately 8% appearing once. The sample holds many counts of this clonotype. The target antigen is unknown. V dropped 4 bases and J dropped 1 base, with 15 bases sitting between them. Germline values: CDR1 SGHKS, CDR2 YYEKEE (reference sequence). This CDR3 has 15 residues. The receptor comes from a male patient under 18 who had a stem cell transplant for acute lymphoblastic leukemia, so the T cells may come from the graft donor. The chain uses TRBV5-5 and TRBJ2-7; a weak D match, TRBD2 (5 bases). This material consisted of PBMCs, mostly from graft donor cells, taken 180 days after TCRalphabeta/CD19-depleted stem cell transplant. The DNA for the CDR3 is TGTGCCAGCAGCCCCCGGGATTGGACTTCCTACGAGCAGTACTTC. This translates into CASSPRDWTSYEQYF.